Listed below are T cell receptor beta chains from one sample, sequenced in a study of control samples from healthy donors and cancer patients. Clones were read by immunoSEQ multiplex PCR, and TCRdb kept only the in-frame ones, dropping some. This table has 90,000 to 150,000 clones, 88% appearing once. Source material: blood. The receptors come from a man aged 40-55 years in good health. The CDR3 runs from the conserved cysteine through the conserved F or W. The D gene is left open where the match is weak. Not every row has a clone size; where given, it reads once, few, many or a size class.

v_call	d_call	j_call	clone_size	cdr3_aa	cdr3_nt
TRBV28	-	TRBJ1-1	-	CASSRREWEAFF	TGTGCCAGCAGTCGCCGGGAGTGGGAAGCTTTCTTT
TRBV4-2	-	TRBJ1-5	-	CASSQDQGNQPQHF	TGTGCCAGCAGCCAAGATCAGGGTAATCAGCCCCAGCATTTT
TRBV21-1	-	TRBJ2-1	-	CASSTKTGVNEQFF	TGTGCCAGCAGCACCAAAACAGGGGTCAATGAGCAGTTCTTC
TRBV6-5	TRBD2	TRBJ2-5	-	CASSYGSGGARETQYF	TGTGCCAGCAGTTACGGCAGCGGGGGGGCGCGGGAGACCCAGTACTTC
TRBV7-2	-	TRBJ2-3	-	CASNQGGLNF	TGTGCCAGCAACCAAGGGGGACTCAATTTT
TRBV4-1	TRBD1	TRBJ2-7	-	CASSQRGTGLYEQYF	TGCGCCAGCAGCCAACGCGGGACAGGGCTTTACGAGCAGTACTTC
TRBV6-5	-	TRBJ1-5	-	CASSYSTGIQPQHF	TGTGCCAGCAGTTACTCTACAGGGATACAGCCCCAGCATTTT
TRBV9	-	TRBJ2-2	once	CASSGHKGRNTGELFF	TGTGCCAGCAGCGGGCATAAGGGTCGAAACACCGGGGAGCTGTTTTTT
TRBV25-1	-	TRBJ1-6	-	CASSEAGSSYNSPLHF	TGTGCCAGCAGTGAAGCGGGCAGCTCCTATAATTCACCCCTCCACTTT
TRBV6-6	TRBD1	TRBJ2-7	-	CASNRQGTYEQYF	TGTGCCAGCAATCGACAGGGAACCTACGAGCAGTACTTC
TRBV30	-	TRBJ1-3	-	CARGGPGYF	TGTGCCCGCGGGGGCCCTGGATATTTT
TRBV7-2	-	TRBJ2-3	-	CASSPTPTLHTQYF	TGTGCCAGCAGCCCGACGCCGACACTTCATACGCAGTATTTT
TRBV9	-	TRBJ1-2	-	CASSVGTDYGYTF	TGTGCCAGCAGCGTAGGTACAGACTATGGCTACACCTTC
TRBV24-1	-	TRBJ2-1	-	CATSDLRAGSYNEQFF	TGTGCCACCAGTGATTTACGGGCGGGGTCCTACAATGAGCAGTTCTTC
TRBV7-2	TRBD1	TRBJ1-1	-	CASSFRQGRSTEAFF	TGTGCCAGCAGCTTCAGACAGGGAAGAAGCACTGAAGCTTTCTTT
TRBV4-1	-	TRBJ1-2	-	CASSQDPYDGYTF	TGCGCCAGCAGCCAAGATCCCTACGATGGCTACACCTTC
TRBV11-3	TRBD2	TRBJ2-7	few	CASSLGGDRDEQYF	TGTGCCAGCAGCCTTGGGGGGGACCGGGACGAGCAGTACTTC
TRBV19	-	TRBJ1-5	-	CASSTAGDNQPQHF	TGTGCCAGTAGTACAGCAGGGGACAATCAGCCCCAGCATTTT
TRBV24-1	-	TRBJ2-3	-	CATSDSDGSTDTQYF	TGTGCCACCAGTGATTCTGACGGAAGCACAGATACGCAGTATTTT
TRBV5-1	-	TRBJ1-1	few	CASSSQGQSEAFF	TGCGCCAGCAGCTCTCAGGGGCAATCTGAAGCTTTCTTT
TRBV19	-	TRBJ1-2	once	CASQRRDTAYGYTF	TGTGCCAGTCAACGCCGGGACACAGCCTATGGCTACACCTTC
TRBV6-5	TRBD1	TRBJ2-3	-	CASRGTGTDTQYF	TGTGCCAGCAGGGGGACAGGGACAGATACGCAGTATTTT
TRBV3-1/TRBV3-2	-	TRBJ2-7	-	CASSQVRRSYEQYF	TGTGCCAGCAGCCAAGTTCGGCGCTCCTACGAGCAGTACTTC
TRBV30	-	TRBJ1-1	once	CAWSSTRNTEAFF	TGTGCCTGGAGTTCGACTCGAAACACTGAAGCTTTCTTT
TRBV21-1	-	TRBJ2-7	-	CAGEGATYEQYF	TGTGCGGGGGAGGGGGCCACCTACGAGCAGTACTTC
TRBV29-1	TRBD1	TRBJ1-1	-	CSVGDSRNTEAFF	TGCAGCGTTGGGGACAGCCGCAACACTGAAGCTTTCTTT
TRBV3-1/TRBV3-2	-	TRBJ2-1	-	CASSQTRLFF	TGTGCCAGCAGCCAAACCCGACTCTTCTTC
TRBV7-2	-	TRBJ1-5	few	CASSLVEGFSNQPQHF	TGTGCCAGCAGCTTAGTAGAAGGATTTAGCAATCAGCCCCAGCATTTT
TRBV21-1	-	TRBJ2-6	-	CASRKRTDSGANVLTF	TGTGCCAGCAGAAAACGAACAGACTCTGGGGCCAACGTCCTGACTTTC
TRBV7-9	-	TRBJ1-2	once	CASSPHTGIYGYTF	TGTGCCAGCAGCCCGCATACAGGAATCTATGGCTACACCTTC
TRBV10-2	-	TRBJ1-2	-	CASRPRGESGYTF	TGCGCCAGCAGGCCCCGGGGCGAAAGCGGCTACACCTTC
TRBV5-1	-	TRBJ1-2	-	CASSLVPGAAGYTF	TGCGCCAGCAGCTTGGTTCCAGGGGCGGCTGGCTACACCTTC
TRBV5-1	-	TRBJ1-4	-	CASQIGAGNEKLFF	TGCGCCAGCCAAATAGGGGCCGGCAATGAAAAACTGTTTTTT
TRBV29-1	-	TRBJ2-4	-	CSVVGLNIQYF	TGCAGCGTTGTAGGTTTAAACATTCAGTACTTC
TRBV30	-	TRBJ2-3	-	CAWSVREPSDTQYF	TGTGCCTGGAGTGTCCGGGAGCCTTCGGATACGCAGTATTTT
TRBV11-3	TRBD1	TRBJ1-1	-	CASSATGGPEAFF	TGTGCCAGCAGCGCCACAGGGGGCCCTGAAGCTTTCTTT
TRBV2	-	TRBJ1-1	-	CASSERGGRGAGAFF	TGTGCCAGCAGTGAGAGGGGTGGCAGGGGCGCTGGAGCTTTCTTT
TRBV3-1/TRBV3-2	-	TRBJ1-6	few	CASSQGWTQSSPLHF	TGTGCCAGCAGCCAAGGATGGACTCAGAGCTCACCCCTCCACTTT
TRBV29-1	TRBD2	TRBJ2-7	-	CSVERGGAGEQYF	TGCAGCGTTGAACGCGGGGGGGCGGGTGAGCAGTACTTC
TRBV27	-	TRBJ1-1	-	CASSLRGYGSTEAFF	TGTGCCAGCAGTTTAAGAGGTTACGGGAGTACTGAAGCTTTCTTT
TRBV7-2	-	TRBJ2-7	-	CASSLAAGTPSSYEQYF	TGTGCCAGCAGCTTAGCGGCGGGGACACCCAGCTCCTACGAGCAGTACTTC
TRBV4-1	-	TRBJ2-3	-	CASSQDGRSTDTQYF	TGCGCCAGCAGCCAAGATGGGCGTAGCACAGATACGCAGTATTTT
TRBV7-2	-	TRBJ2-3	-	CASSSRVTDTQYF	TGTGCCAGCAGTAGCAGGGTGACAGATACGCAGTATTTT
TRBV29-1	-	TRBJ1-1	-	CSVDRGSDEAFF	TGCAGCGTTGACAGGGGCTCGGATGAAGCTTTCTTT
TRBV7-8	-	TRBJ2-5	once	CASSLATQETQYF	TGTGCCAGCAGCTTAGCAACGCAAGAGACCCAGTACTTC
TRBV5-1	TRBD2	TRBJ2-3	-	CASSDLAGGLDTQYF	TGCGCCAGCAGCGACCTAGCGGGGGGGCTAGATACGCAGTATTTT
TRBV9	-	TRBJ2-3	-	CASSVFGVFSTDTQYF	TGTGCCAGCAGCGTATTTGGGGTCTTTAGCACAGATACGCAGTATTTT
TRBV7-6	TRBD2	TRBJ2-2	-	CASSRTSVGTGELFF	TGTGCCAGCAGCCGTACTAGCGTTGGTACCGGGGAGCTGTTTTTT
TRBV3-1/TRBV3-2	TRBD1	TRBJ1-5	-	CASSQTTGNPNQPQHF	TGTGCCAGCAGCCAAACGACAGGGAACCCCAATCAGCCCCAGCATTTT
TRBV7-2	-	TRBJ2-2	-	CASSQPRGGELFF	TGTGCCAGCAGCCAACCACGGGGCGGGGAGCTGTTTTTT
TRBV29-1	TRBD1	TRBJ1-5	-	CSVRQGNNQPQHF	TGCAGCGTCAGACAGGGAAACAATCAGCCCCAGCATTTT
TRBV5-4	TRBD2	TRBJ2-2	-	CASSRTSGGAGELFF	TGTGCCAGCAGCCGGACTAGCGGGGGGGCCGGGGAGCTGTTTTTT
TRBV3-1/TRBV3-2	TRBD1	TRBJ1-2	-	CASSQDGGYRGIYGYTF	TGTGCCAGCAGCCAAGATGGTGGTTACAGGGGGATCTATGGCTACACCTTC
TRBV28	TRBD1	TRBJ2-3	-	CASGPGQGLDTQYF	TGTGCCAGCGGCCCGGGACAGGGATTAGATACGCAGTATTTT
TRBV30	-	TRBJ1-1	-	CAWSPGDTEAFF	TGTGCCTGGAGCCCAGGGGACACTGAAGCTTTCTTT
TRBV15	-	TRBJ1-2	-	CATSRDKQAGYTF	TGTGCCACCAGCAGAGATAAACAGGCTGGCTACACCTTC
TRBV7-9	-	TRBJ1-4	-	CASRKRGSRNEKLFF	TGTGCCAGCAGGAAAAGAGGGTCCAGAAATGAAAAACTGTTTTTT